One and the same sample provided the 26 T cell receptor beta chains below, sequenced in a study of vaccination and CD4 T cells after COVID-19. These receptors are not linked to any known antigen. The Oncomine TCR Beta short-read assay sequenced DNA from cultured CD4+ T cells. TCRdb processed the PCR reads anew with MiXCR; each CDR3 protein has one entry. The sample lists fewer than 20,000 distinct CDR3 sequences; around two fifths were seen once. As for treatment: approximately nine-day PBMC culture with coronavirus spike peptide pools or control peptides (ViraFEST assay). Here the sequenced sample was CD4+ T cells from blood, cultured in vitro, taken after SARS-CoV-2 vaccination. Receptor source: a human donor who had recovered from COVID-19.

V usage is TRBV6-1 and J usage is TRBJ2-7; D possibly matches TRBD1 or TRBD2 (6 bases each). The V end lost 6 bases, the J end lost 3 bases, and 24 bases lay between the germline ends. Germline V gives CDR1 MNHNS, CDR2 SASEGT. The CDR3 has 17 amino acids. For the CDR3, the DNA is TGTGCCAGCAGAGGGGGGAGCCCTGGCGGAAACTTCTACGAGCAGTACTTC. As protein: CASRGGSPGGNFYEQYF.

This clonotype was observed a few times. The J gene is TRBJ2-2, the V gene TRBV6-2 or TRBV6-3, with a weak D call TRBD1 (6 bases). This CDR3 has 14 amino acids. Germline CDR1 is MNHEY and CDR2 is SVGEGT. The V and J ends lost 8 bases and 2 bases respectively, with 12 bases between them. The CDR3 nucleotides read TGTGCCAGCCGAGCAGGGACAAACACCGGGGAGCTGTTTTTT. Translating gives CASRAGTNTGELFF.

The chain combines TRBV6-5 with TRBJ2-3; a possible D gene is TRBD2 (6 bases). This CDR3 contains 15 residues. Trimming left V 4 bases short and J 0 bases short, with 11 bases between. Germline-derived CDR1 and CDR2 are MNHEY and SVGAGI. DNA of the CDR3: TGTGCCAGCAGTTTTAGCGGAACTAGCACAGATACGCAGTATTTT. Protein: CASSFSGTSTDTQYF.

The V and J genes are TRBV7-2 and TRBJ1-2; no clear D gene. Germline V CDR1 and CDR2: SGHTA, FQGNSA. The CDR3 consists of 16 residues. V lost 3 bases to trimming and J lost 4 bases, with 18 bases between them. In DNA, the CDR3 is TGTGCCAGCAGCTTTGACCGGGCCACGGTAGGCTATGGCTACACCTTC. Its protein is CASSFDRATVGYGYTF. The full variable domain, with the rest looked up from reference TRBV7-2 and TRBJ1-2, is GAGVSQSPSNKVTEKGKDVELRCDPISGHTALYWYRQSLGQGLEFLIYFQGNSAPDKSGLPSDRFSAERTGGSVSTLTIQRTQQEDSAVYLCASSFDRATVGYGYTFGSGTRLTVV.

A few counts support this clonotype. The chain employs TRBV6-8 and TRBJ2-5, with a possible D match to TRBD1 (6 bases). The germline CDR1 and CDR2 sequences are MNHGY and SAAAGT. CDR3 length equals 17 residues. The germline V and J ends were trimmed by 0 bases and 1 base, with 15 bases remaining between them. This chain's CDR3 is CASSYSGAAERQETQYF. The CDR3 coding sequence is TGTGCCAGCAGTTACTCGGGGGCTGCGGAGCGCCAAGAGACCCAGTACTTC.

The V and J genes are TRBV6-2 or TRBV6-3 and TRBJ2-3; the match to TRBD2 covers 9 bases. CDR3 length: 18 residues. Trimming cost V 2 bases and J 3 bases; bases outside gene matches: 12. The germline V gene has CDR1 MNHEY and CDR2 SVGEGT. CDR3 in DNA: TGTGCCAGCAGTTACCCCCTCAGCGGGAGGAGGGTTACAGATACGCAGTATTTT. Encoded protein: CASSYPLSGRRVTDTQYF.

CDR3 residues: CASSLNNEQFF. Written as DNA, the CDR3 is TGTGCCAGCAGCTTGAACAATGAGCAGTTCTTC. The gene calls are TRBV5-6 and TRBJ2-1; no clear D gene. From germline, CDR1 is SGHDT and CDR2 YYEEEE. The CDR3 is 11 amino acids. The V end was cut by 1 base, the J end by 5 bases, with 1 base between.

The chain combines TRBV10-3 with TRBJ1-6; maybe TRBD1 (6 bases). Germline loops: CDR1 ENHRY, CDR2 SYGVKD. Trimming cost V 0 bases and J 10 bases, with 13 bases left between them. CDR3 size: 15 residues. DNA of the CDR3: TGTGCCATCAGTGAGTCTCTGGGGGCAGGATCACCCCTCCACTTT. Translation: CAISESLGAGSPLHF.

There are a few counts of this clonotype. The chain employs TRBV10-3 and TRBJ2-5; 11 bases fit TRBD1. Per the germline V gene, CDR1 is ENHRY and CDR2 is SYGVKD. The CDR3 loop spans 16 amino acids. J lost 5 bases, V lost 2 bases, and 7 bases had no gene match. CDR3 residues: CAISEHGTGGKETQYF. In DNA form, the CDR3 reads TGTGCCATCAGTGAGCATGGGACAGGGGGGAAGGAGACCCAGTACTTC.

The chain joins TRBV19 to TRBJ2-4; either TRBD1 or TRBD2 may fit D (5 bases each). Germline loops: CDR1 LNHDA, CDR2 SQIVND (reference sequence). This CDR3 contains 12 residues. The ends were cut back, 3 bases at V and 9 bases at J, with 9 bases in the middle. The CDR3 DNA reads TGTGCCAGTAGTATGGGACCCACCATTCAGTACTTC. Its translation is CASSMGPTIQYF. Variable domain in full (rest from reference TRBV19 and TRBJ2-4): DGGITQSPKYLFRKEGQNVTLSCEQNLNHDAMYWYRQDPGQGLRLIYYSQIVNDFQKGDIAEGYSVSREKKESFPLTVTSAQKNPTAFYLCASSMGPTIQYFGAGTRLSVL.

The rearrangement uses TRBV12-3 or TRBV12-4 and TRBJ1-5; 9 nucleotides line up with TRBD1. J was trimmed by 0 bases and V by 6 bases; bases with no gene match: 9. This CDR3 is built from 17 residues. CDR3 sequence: CASSRTGGGGSNQPQHF. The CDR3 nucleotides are TGTGCCAGCAGCCGAACAGGGGGCGGAGGTAGCAATCAGCCCCAGCATTTT.

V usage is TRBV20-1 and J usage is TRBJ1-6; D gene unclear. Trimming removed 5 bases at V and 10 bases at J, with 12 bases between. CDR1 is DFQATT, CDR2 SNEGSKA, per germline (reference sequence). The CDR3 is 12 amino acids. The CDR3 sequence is CSAVRGDSPLHF. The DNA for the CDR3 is TGCAGTGCTGTCCGGGGTGACTCACCCCTCCACTTT.

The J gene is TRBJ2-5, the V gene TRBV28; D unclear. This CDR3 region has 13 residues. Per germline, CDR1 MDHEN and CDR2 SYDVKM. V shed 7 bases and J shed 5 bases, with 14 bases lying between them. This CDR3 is CASNVNPGETQYF. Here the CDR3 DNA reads TGTGCCAGCAATGTAAACCCTGGGGAGACCCAGTACTTC.

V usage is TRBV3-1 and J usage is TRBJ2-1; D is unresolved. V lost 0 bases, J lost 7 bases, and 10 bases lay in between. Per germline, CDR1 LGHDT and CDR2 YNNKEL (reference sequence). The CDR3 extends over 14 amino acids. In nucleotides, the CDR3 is TGTGCCAGCAGCCAAGAAGTGTCGGGTAATGAGCAGTTCTTC. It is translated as CASSQEVSGNEQFF.

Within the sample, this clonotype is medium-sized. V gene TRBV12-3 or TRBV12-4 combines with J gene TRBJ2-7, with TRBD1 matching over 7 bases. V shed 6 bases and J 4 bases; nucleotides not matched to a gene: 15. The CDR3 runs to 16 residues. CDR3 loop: CASRRGTEGREYEQYF. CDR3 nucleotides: TGTGCCAGCAGGCGAGGGACAGAAGGACGAGAGTACGAGCAGTACTTC.

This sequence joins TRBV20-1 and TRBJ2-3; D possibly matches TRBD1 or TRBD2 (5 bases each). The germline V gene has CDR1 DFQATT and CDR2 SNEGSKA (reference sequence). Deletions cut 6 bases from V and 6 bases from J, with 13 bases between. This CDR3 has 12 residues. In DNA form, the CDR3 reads TGCAGTGCAAACCAATGGGGGGATACGCAGTATTTT. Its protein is CSANQWGDTQYF.

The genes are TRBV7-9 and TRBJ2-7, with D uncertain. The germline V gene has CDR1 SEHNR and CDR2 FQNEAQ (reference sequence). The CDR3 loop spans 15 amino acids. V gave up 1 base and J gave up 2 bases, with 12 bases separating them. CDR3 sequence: CASSLGELTTYEQYF. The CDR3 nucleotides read TGTGCCAGCAGCTTAGGGGAACTAACTACCTACGAGCAGTACTTC.

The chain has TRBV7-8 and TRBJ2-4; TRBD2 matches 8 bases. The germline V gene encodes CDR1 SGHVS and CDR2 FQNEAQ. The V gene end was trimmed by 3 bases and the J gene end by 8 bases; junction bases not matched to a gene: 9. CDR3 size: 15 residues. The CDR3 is CASSLDGRALDIQYF. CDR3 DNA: TGTGCCAGCAGCTTGGACGGGAGGGCGCTGGACATTCAGTACTTC.

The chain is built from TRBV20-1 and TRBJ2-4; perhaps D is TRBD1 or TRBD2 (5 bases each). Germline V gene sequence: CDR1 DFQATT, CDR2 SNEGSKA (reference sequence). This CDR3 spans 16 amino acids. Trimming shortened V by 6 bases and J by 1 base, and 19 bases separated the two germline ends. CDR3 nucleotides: TGCAGTGCCAATCACCGACAGATAGCGGCCAAAAACATTCAGTACTTC. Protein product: CSANHRQIAAKNIQYF.

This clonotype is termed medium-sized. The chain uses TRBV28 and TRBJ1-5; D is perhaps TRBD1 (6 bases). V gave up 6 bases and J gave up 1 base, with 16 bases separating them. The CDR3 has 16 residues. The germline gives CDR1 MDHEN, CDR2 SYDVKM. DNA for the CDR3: TGTGCCAGCAGCCCCTTGAGGGGGGCCAGCAATCAGCCCCAGCATTTT. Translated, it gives CASSPLRGASNQPQHF.

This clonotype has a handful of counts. The DNA for the CDR3 is TGCGCCAGCAGCCCGGGAAGCGGTTCCTACGAGCAGTACTTC. Its protein is CASSPGSGSYEQYF. The rearrangement links TRBV5-1 to TRBJ2-7; D possibly corresponds to TRBD2 (5 bases). Germline CDR1 and CDR2: SGHRS and YFSETQ. CDR3 length: 14 residues. V was trimmed by 4 bases and J by 1 base, leaving 12 bases between them.

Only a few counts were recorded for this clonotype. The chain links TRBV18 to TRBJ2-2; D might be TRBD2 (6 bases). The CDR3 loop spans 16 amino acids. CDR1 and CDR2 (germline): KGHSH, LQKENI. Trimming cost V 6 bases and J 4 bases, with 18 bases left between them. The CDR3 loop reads CASSQLKTAGTGELFF. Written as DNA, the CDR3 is TGTGCCAGCTCCCAACTTAAAACAGCGGGCACCGGGGAGCTGTTTTTT. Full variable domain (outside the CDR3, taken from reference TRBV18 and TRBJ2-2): NAGVMQNPRHLVRRRGQEARLRCSPMKGHSHVYWYRQLPEEGLKFMVYLQKENIIDESGMPKERFSAEFPKEGPSILRIQQVVRGDSAAYFCASSQLKTAGTGELFFGEGSRLTVL.

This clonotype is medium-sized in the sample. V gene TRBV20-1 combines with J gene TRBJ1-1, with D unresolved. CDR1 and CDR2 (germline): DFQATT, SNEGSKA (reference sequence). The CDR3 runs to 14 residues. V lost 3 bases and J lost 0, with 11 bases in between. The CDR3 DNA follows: TGCAGTGCTAGGCCCCCGGAAGTGAACACTGAAGCTTTCTTT. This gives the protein CSARPPEVNTEAFF.

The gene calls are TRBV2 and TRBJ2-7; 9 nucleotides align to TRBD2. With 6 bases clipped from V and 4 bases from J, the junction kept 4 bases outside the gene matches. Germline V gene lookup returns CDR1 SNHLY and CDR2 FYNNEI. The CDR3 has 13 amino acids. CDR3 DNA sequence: TGTGCCAGCAGGGGACTAGCTGAGTACGAGCAGTACTTC. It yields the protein CASRGLAEYEQYF.

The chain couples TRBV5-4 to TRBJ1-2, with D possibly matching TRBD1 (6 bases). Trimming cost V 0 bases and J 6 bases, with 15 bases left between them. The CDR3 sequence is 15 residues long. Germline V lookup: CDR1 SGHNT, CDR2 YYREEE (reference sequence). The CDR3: CASSLVGVQGHGYTF. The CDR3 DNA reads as TGTGCCAGCAGCTTGGTTGGGGTACAGGGCCATGGCTACACCTTC.

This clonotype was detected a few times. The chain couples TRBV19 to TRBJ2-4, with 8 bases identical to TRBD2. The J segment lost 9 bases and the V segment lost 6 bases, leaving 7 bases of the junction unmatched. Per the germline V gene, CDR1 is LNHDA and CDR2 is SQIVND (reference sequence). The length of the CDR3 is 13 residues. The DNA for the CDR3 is TGTGCCAGTAGCGAGGGACTAGATGGCATTCAGTACTTC. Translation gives CASSEGLDGIQYF.